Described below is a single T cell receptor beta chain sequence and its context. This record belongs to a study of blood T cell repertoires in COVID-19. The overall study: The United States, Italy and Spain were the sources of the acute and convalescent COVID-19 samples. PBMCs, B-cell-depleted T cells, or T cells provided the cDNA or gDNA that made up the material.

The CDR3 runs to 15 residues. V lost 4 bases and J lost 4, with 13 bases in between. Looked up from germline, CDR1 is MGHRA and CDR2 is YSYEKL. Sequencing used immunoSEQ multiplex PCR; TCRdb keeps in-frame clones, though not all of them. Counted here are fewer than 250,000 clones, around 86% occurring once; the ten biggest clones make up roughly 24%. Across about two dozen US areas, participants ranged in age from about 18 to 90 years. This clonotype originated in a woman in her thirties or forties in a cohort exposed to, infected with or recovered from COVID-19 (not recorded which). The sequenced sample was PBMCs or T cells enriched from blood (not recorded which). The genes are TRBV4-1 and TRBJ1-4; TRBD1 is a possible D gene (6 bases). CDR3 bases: TGCGCCAGCAGCCCCCGGGACACAGATAATGAAAAACTGTTTTTT. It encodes CASSPRDTDNEKLFF.